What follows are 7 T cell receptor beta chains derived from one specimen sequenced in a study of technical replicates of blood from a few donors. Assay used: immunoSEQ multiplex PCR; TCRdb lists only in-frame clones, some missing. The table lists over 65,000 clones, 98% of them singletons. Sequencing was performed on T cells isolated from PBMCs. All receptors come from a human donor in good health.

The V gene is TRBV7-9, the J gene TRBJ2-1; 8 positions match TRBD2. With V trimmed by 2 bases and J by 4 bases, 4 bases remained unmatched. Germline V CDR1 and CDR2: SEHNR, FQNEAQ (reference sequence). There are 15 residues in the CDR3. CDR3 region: CASSLQRGFYNEQFF. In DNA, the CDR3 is TGTGCCAGCAGCTTACAGCGGGGGTTTTACAATGAGCAGTTCTTC.

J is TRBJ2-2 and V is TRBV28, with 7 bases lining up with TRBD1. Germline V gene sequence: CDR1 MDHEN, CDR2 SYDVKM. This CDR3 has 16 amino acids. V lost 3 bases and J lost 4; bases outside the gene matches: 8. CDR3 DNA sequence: TGTGCCAGCAGTTTCCCAAACAGGGGCGGCACCGGGGAGCTGTTTTTT. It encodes CASSFPNRGGTGELFF.

Here the CDR3 DNA reads TGTGCCAGTAGGGCGAAATGGACAGGGAGCTATGGCTACACCTTC. This translates into CASRAKWTGSYGYTF. The V call is TRBV19, the J call TRBJ1-2; 8 bases fit TRBD1. After removal of 6 bases from V and 4 bases from J, the junction contained 10 bases not matched to a gene. Germline V gene data show CDR1 as LNHDA and CDR2 as SQIVND (reference sequence). The CDR3 consists of 15 residues.

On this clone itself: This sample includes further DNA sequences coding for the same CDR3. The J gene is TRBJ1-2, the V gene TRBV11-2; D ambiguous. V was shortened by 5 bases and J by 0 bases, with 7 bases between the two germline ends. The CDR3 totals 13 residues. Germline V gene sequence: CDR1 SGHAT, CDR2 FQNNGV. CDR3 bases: TGTGCCAGCAGCCCCTATTCTAACTATGGCTACACCTTC. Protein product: CASSPYSNYGYTF.

The CDR3 coding sequence is TGTGCCAGCAGCTGGTCAACAGGGGCAATAGCAAACATTCAGTACTTC. Its translation is CASSWSTGAIANIQYF. This chain links TRBV7-2 with TRBJ2-4; 7 positions match TRBD1. Germline V gives CDR1 SGHTA, CDR2 FQGNSA. The CDR3 covers 16 residues. The ends lost 4 bases at V and 6 bases at J; junction bases unmatched: 12.

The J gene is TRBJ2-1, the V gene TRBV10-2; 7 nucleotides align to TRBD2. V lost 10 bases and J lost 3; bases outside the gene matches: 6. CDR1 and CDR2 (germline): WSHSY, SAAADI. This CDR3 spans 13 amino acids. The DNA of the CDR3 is TGCGCCATAAGGAAGCGGGACTACAATGAGCAGTTCTTC. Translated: CAIRKRDYNEQFF.

The CDR3 nucleotides are TGTGCCAGCAGTCTGGACAGGGGCGCCTATGGCTACACCTTC. Encoded protein: CASSLDRGAYGYTF. This chain joins TRBV27 and TRBJ1-2; TRBD1 matches at 9 bases. Losses at the gene ends were 5 bases for V and 4 bases for J; bases not matched to a gene: 5. The CDR3 consists of 14 residues. Germline V gene sequence: CDR1 MNHEY, CDR2 SMNVEV (reference sequence).